What follows are 21 T cell receptor beta chains derived from one specimen sequenced in a study of OX40 agonist ivuxolimab in advanced cancers. The table came from immunoSEQ multiplex PCR; TCRdb's copy has only in-frame clones and leaves some out. Found here are over 55,000 clones, 70% to 90% of them singletons; the top ten hold 11%. The sequencing here drew on CD4+ or CD8+ T cells sorted from blood, taken in a trial of the OX40 agonist ivuxolimab. The receptors were gathered from an adult with an advanced solid tumor such as melanoma, head and neck, liver or kidney cancer.

The chain recombines TRBV19 with TRBJ2-6; D remains ambiguous. The CDR3 runs to 18 residues. Germline values: CDR1 LNHDA, CDR2 SQIVND (reference sequence). Trimming cost V 3 bases and J 1 base, with 16 bases left between them. CDR3: CASSMAGYPASGANVLTF. The CDR3 DNA reads TGTGCCAGTAGTATGGCAGGTTACCCCGCATCTGGGGCCAACGTCCTGACTTTC.

This clone was observed once. The junction and the germline gene differ at one end; a read error may be behind it. The chain uses TRBV4-1 and TRBJ2-1; either TRBD1 or TRBD2 may fit D (6 bases each). The length of the CDR3 is 14 residues. In germline, CDR1 is MGHRA, CDR2 YSYEKL. The CDR3 here is CASSQDPEGGYGIF. The CDR3 region has the DNA TGCGCCAGCAGCCAAGATCCGGAGGGGGGTTATGGGATCTTC.

CDR3 nucleotides: TGTGCCAGCAGTTTATCGGGGAAGGGCAATCAGCCCCAGCATTTT. This codes for CASSLSGKGNQPQHF. The rearrangement uses TRBV28 and TRBJ1-5; D gene uncertain. Trimming took off 1 base at V and 2 bases at J, with 9 bases between the two ends. Germline CDR1 and CDR2: MDHEN and SYDVKM. The CDR3 loop spans 15 amino acids. Full variable domain (missing parts from reference TRBV28 and TRBJ1-5): DVKVTQSSRYLVKRTGEKVFLECVQDMDHENMFWYRQDPGLGLRLIYFSYDVKMKEKGDIPEGYSVSREKKERFSLILESASTNQTSMYLCASSLSGKGNQPQHFGDGTRLSIL.

The chain links TRBV4-3 to TRBJ2-1; unclear D gene. The CDR3 consists of 15 residues. CDR1 and CDR2 from the germline V gene are LGHNA and YSLEER. Trimming removed 1 base at V and 4 bases at J, with 11 bases between. This chain's CDR3 is CASSQALGGYNEQFF. CDR3 sequence (DNA): TGCGCCAGCAGCCAAGCCCTAGGTGGGTACAATGAGCAGTTCTTC.

CDR3 nucleotide sequence: TGTGCCAGCAGTTTGCTAGGGGTGGCCTACAATGAGCAGTTCTTC. This sequence encodes CASSLLGVAYNEQFF. V usage is TRBV27 and J usage is TRBJ2-1; tentatively, D is TRBD1 (5 bases). The V gene's germline CDR1 is MNHEY and CDR2 SMNVEV (reference sequence). This CDR3 region has 15 residues. V gave up 3 bases and J gave up 2 bases, with 11 bases separating them.

The chain is built from TRBV11-1 and TRBJ2-1, with 10 bases aligning to TRBD2. J lost 2 bases, V lost 1 base, and 2 bases had no gene match. The CDR3 length is 16 residues. Germline lookup yields CDR1 SGHAT and CDR2 FQDESV (reference sequence). The CDR3 nucleotides read TGTGCCAGCAGCTTAGGAGCGGGGGGGACCTACAATGAGCAGTTCTTC. This codes for CASSLGAGGTYNEQFF.

For the CDR3, the DNA is TGTGCCAGTAGTCCGGACGGGCATGAGCAGTTCTTC. Translation: CASSPDGHEQFF. The chain is built from TRBV19 and TRBJ2-1; no definite D call. The germline V and J ends were trimmed by 5 bases and 8 bases, with 10 bases remaining between them. Germline CDR1 and CDR2: LNHDA and SQIVND (reference sequence). This CDR3 comprises 12 residues. Full variable domain (outside the CDR3, taken from reference TRBV19 and TRBJ2-1): DGGITQSPKYLFRKEGQNVTLSCEQNLNHDAMYWYRQDPGQGLRLIYYSQIVNDFQKGDIAEGYSVSREKKESFPLTVTSAQKNPTAFYLCASSPDGHEQFFGPGTRLTVL.

The V call is TRBV6-5, the J call TRBJ2-2; maybe TRBD1 (6 bases). CDR3 length: 14 amino acids. The ends were cut back, 6 bases at V and 7 bases at J, with 15 bases in the middle. Germline V lookup: CDR1 MNHEY, CDR2 SVGAGI. The CDR3 loop is CASSPGQLNGELFF. The CDR3 region has the DNA TGTGCCAGCAGCCCCGGACAGCTCAACGGGGAGCTGTTTTTT.

The chain employs TRBV7-9 and TRBJ2-1; D is unresolved. CDR3 length: 11 amino acids. Germline CDR1 and CDR2: SEHNR and FQNEAQ (reference sequence). V lost 2 bases to trimming and J lost 8 bases, with 4 bases between them. CDR3 residues: CASSLKDEQFF. The CDR3 DNA follows: TGTGCCAGCAGCTTAAAAGATGAGCAGTTCTTC.

The rearrangement joins TRBV19 to TRBJ1-5; D remains unclear. Trimming took off 6 bases at V and 2 bases at J, with 5 bases between the two ends. The length of the CDR3 is 12 residues. CDR1 LNHDA and CDR2 SQIVND come from the germline V gene (reference sequence). CDR3 in DNA: TGTGCCAGTAGGGCCCGCAATCAGCCCCAGCATTTT. Its protein is CASRARNQPQHF. Full variable domain (outside the CDR3, taken from reference TRBV19 and TRBJ1-5): DGGITQSPKYLFRKEGQNVTLSCEQNLNHDAMYWYRQDPGQGLRLIYYSQIVNDFQKGDIAEGYSVSREKKESFPLTVTSAQKNPTAFYLCASRARNQPQHFGDGTRLSIL.

V is TRBV28 and J is TRBJ1-2; 10 bases match TRBD1. With V trimmed by 4 bases and J by 6 bases, 11 bases remained unmatched. Germline-derived CDR1 and CDR2 are MDHEN and SYDVKM. This CDR3 region has 16 residues. The CDR3 loop is CASSSYDLDRGHGYTF. CDR3 sequence (DNA): TGTGCCAGCAGTTCCTATGACCTCGACAGGGGGCATGGCTACACCTTC.

V and J are TRBV4-1 and TRBJ2-2, with D possibly being TRBD1 (6 bases). V shed 8 bases and J shed 4 bases, with 11 bases lying between them. The length of the CDR3 is 13 residues. From germline, CDR1 is MGHRA and CDR2 YSYEKL. The CDR3 coding sequence is TGCGCCAGCCGCGTAGGGGGCACCGGGGAGCTGTTTTTT. It codes for CASRVGGTGELFF.

This chain links TRBV27 with TRBJ1-1; unclear D gene. V gave up 3 bases and J gave up 1 base, with 12 bases separating them. Germline lookup yields CDR1 MNHEY and CDR2 SMNVEV (reference sequence). The CDR3 length is 15 residues. The CDR3 sequence is CASSFWPLQNTEAFF. CDR3 in DNA: TGTGCCAGCAGTTTTTGGCCTTTACAGAACACTGAAGCTTTCTTT.

The chain employs TRBV7-9 and TRBJ1-1; no definite D call. Germline V gene lookup returns CDR1 SEHNR and CDR2 FQNEAQ (reference sequence). The V and J ends lost 1 base and 6 bases respectively, with 9 bases between them. The CDR3 totals 13 residues. The CDR3 region is CASSLGGMAEAFF. In nucleotides, the CDR3 is TGTGCCAGCAGCTTAGGCGGCATGGCTGAAGCTTTCTTT. Full variable domain (rest looked up from reference TRBV7-9 and TRBJ1-1): DTGVSQNPRHKITKRGQNVTFRCDPISEHNRLYWYRQTLGQGPEFLTYFQNEAQLEKSRLLSDRFSAERPKGSFSTLEIQRTEQGDSAMYLCASSLGGMAEAFFGQGTRLTVV.

The chain employs TRBV10-1 and TRBJ2-1; the match to TRBD1 covers 9 bases. V trimming: 5 bases; J trimming: 2 bases; junction bases outside the gene matches: 4. Germline assignment: CDR1 WNHNN and CDR2 SYGVQD (reference sequence). This CDR3 has 15 amino acids. DNA of the CDR3: TGCGCCAGCAGTATGGGACAGGGCCCCTACAATGAGCAGTTCTTC. Its translation: CASSMGQGPYNEQFF.

In this sample, this clone turned up a few times. The CDR3 nucleotides read TGTGCTAGTGGTTTCTTAGAGGATGAGGGGAAGGAAGGCTACACCTTC. Translating gives CASGFLEDEGKEGYTF. The chain uses TRBV12-5 and TRBJ1-2; tentative D call: TRBD1 (5 bases). CDR3 length: 16 residues. CDR1 and CDR2 from the germline V gene are LGHNT and FRNRAP. Between the trimmed V and J ends, which lost 3 bases and 8 bases, there was a span of 22 bases.

This chain uses TRBV7-9 with TRBJ2-5; possible D gene TRBD1, 6 bases. The CDR3 consists of 15 residues. CDR1 is SEHNR and CDR2 is FQNEAQ in the germline V gene (reference sequence). Deletions cut 5 bases from V and 2 bases from J, with 15 bases between. The CDR3 spells CASSRSTGIQETQYF. In DNA, the CDR3 is TGTGCCAGCAGCAGGTCGACAGGCATACAAGAGACCCAGTACTTC.

The V and J genes are TRBV7-8 and TRBJ2-7, with unresolved D. The germline V gene encodes CDR1 SGHVS and CDR2 FQNEAQ. V was clipped by 0 bases and J by 0 bases, with 6 bases between them. This CDR3 comprises 14 residues. The CDR3 region has the DNA TGTGCCAGCAGCTTAGCAGGGCTCTCCTACGAGCAGTACGTC. It is translated as CASSLAGLSYEQYV.

For the CDR3, the DNA is TGTGCCAGTAGTGTCGGTAGGACTGAAGCTTTCTTT. Protein: CASSVGRTEAFF. The chain combines TRBV19 with TRBJ1-1, with D uncertain. V shed 5 bases and J shed 5 bases, with 9 bases lying between them. Germline V gene data show CDR1 as LNHDA and CDR2 as SQIVND (reference sequence). The CDR3 totals 12 residues. The variable domain in full, with the rest retrieved from reference TRBV19 and TRBJ1-1, is DGGITQSPKYLFRKEGQNVTLSCEQNLNHDAMYWYRQDPGQGLRLIYYSQIVNDFQKGDIAEGYSVSREKKESFPLTVTSAQKNPTAFYLCASSVGRTEAFFGQGTRLTVV.

V gene TRBV13 combines with J gene TRBJ2-7; 7 bases align to TRBD1. The CDR3 has 15 residues. V lost 5 bases to trimming and J lost 4 bases; unmatched junction nucleotides: 11. Germline loops: CDR1 PRHDT, CDR2 FYEKMQ (reference sequence). Here the CDR3 reads CASSAHQGVSYEQYF. The CDR3 DNA reads as TGTGCCAGCAGCGCCCACCAGGGGGTTTCGTACGAGCAGTACTTC.

J is TRBJ1-4 and V is TRBV7-2; 8 nucleotides align to TRBD1. Trimming removed 3 bases from V and 5 bases from J; junction bases left unmatched: 5. There are 15 residues in the CDR3. Germline CDR1 reads SGHTA; CDR2 reads FQGNSA. The CDR3 is CASSLRDRPNEKLFF. The CDR3 DNA sequence: TGTGCCAGCAGCTTGCGGGACAGGCCCAATGAAAAACTGTTTTTT.